These 13 T cell receptor beta chains share one sample of origin, sequenced in a study of cytomegalovirus exposure and HLA in healthy donors. Both 60 Vbeta primers and 13 Jbeta primers went into the PCR. TCRdb's table, derived via immunoSEQ multiplex PCR, lists solely in-frame clones and lacks some. Here the sample spans 150,000 or so clones, 60% to 85% being singletons. The sequencing sample was made of PBMCs. These receptor sequences come from a man aged 35 to 55 in good health and CMV-seropositive.

This clone was seen only once. The CDR3 protein is CASSPTAILGTGVSTDTQYF. CDR3 DNA sequence: TGTGCCAGCTCACCAACGGCGATATTGGGCACGGGAGTTAGTACAGATACGCAGTATTTT. The V gene is TRBV18, the J gene TRBJ2-3, with a possible D match to TRBD2 (6 bases). The V gene's germline CDR1 is KGHSH and CDR2 LQKENI. This CDR3 contains 20 residues. With 2 bases removed from V and 3 bases from J, the gap between germline ends came to 27 bases.

The V call is TRBV29-1, the J call TRBJ1-4; D remains ambiguous. Germline V CDR1 and CDR2: SQVTM, ANQGSEA. The CDR3 runs 12 residues. Here the CDR3 reads CRRRATNEKLFF. CDR3 bases: TGCAGGCGGAGAGCAACTAATGAAAAACTGTTTTTT.

The rearrangement joins TRBV7-9 to TRBJ2-5; 12 bases are a match to TRBD2. The DNA end is more similar to TRBJ2-7, so the J call may be wrong. This CDR3 has 15 residues. CDR1 is SEHNR, CDR2 FQNEAQ, per germline (reference sequence). The CDR3 DNA reads as TGTGCCAGCAGCCCTCCGGGACTAGCGGGCGACGAGCAGTACTTC. Amino acids: CASSPPGLAGDEQYF.

This chain connects TRBV7-9 to TRBJ2-6; a possible D gene is TRBD1 (5 bases). CDR1 and CDR2 from the germline V gene are SEHNR and FQNEAQ (reference sequence). Between the trimmed V and J ends, which lost 10 bases and 2 bases, there was a span of 24 bases. CDR3 length: 18 residues. Here the CDR3 reads CAIPSARVALPGANVLTF. The CDR3 region has the DNA TGTGCCATTCCATCAGCCAGGGTTGCTCTTCCTGGGGCCAACGTCCTGACTTTC.

V usage is TRBV15 and J usage is TRBJ1-4; weak D call: TRBD1 (5 bases). Trimming removed 4 bases from V and 0 bases from J, with 12 bases in between. Per the germline V gene, CDR1 is LNHNV and CDR2 is YYDKDF (reference sequence). The CDR3 runs to 16 residues. The CDR3 is CATSKGSVATNEKLFF. DNA for the CDR3: TGTGCCACCAGCAAGGGGTCGGTAGCAACTAATGAAAAACTGTTTTTT.

The V and J genes are TRBV2 and TRBJ2-7, with 7 bases fitting TRBD2. V lost 7 bases and J lost 3; bases outside the gene matches: 3. In germline, CDR1 is SNHLY, CDR2 FYNNEI. There are 12 residues in the CDR3. This chain's CDR3 is CASKRDGYEQYF. The DNA for the CDR3 is TGTGCCAGCAAGCGGGATGGCTACGAGCAGTACTTC.

This clone was detected once. Mismatch with germline at one junction end may stem from a read error. The chain uses TRBV19 and TRBJ2-1; D might be TRBD1 (6 bases). The CDR3 is made up of 14 amino acids. Germline loops: CDR1 LNHDA, CDR2 SQIVND (reference sequence). The CDR3 spells CASSISPTGNEQLF. The CDR3 DNA follows: TGTGCCAGTAGTATTTCCCCGACAGGAAATGAGCAGCTCTTC.

J is TRBJ2-1 and V is TRBV11-2, with TRBD2 matching over 7 bases. Looked up from germline, CDR1 is SGHAT and CDR2 is FQNNGV. Trimming took 3 bases from V and 9 from J; bases not matched to a gene: 8. The CDR3 runs 14 residues. The CDR3 nucleotides read TGTGCCAGCAGCTTTAAACGGGAGGTGGGTGAGCAGTTCTTC. Protein sequence: CASSFKREVGEQFF.

This clone was recorded only once. V and J are TRBV6-6 and TRBJ1-4, with 7 bases fitting TRBD1. With V trimmed by 5 bases and J by 4 bases, 7 bases remained unmatched. The CDR3 consists of 15 residues. Germline CDR1 MNHNY, CDR2 SVGAGI (reference sequence). The CDR3 sequence: CASSGRGQNNEKLFF. Written as DNA, the CDR3 is TGTGCCAGCAGTGGACGGGGACAGAATAATGAAAAACTGTTTTTT.

This clone was seen just once. This chain joins TRBV19 and TRBJ2-3, with TRBD2 identical over 14 bases. This CDR3 comprises 12 residues. CDR1 LNHDA and CDR2 SQIVND come from the germline V gene (reference sequence). The DNA of the CDR3 is TGTGCAAGTGGACTAGCGGGAGGAACGCAGTATTTT. Translating it yields CASGLAGGTQYF.

The chain recombines TRBV5-8 with TRBJ1-5, with D uncertain. Trimming removed 1 base at V and 3 bases at J, with 14 bases between. Per the germline V gene, CDR1 is SGHTS and CDR2 is YDEGEE. The CDR3 contains 16 residues. The CDR3 DNA follows: TGTGCCAGCAGCTTGTATAGTTCCTGGGCCAATCAGCCCCAGCATTTT. This translates into CASSLYSSWANQPQHF.

The CDR3 DNA follows: TGTGCCATCAGCTCACGGACGGGTCAGGAGGGCGGGGAGCTGTTTTTT. Translated, it gives CAISSRTGQEGGELFF. The chain has TRBV10-3 and TRBJ2-2; TRBD2 might be the D (6 bases). This CDR3 contains 16 residues. Trimming shortened V by 6 bases and J by 7 bases, and 21 bases separated the two germline ends. From germline, CDR1 is ENHRY and CDR2 SYGVKD.

This chain joins TRBV7-2 and TRBJ2-2, with 11 bases fitting TRBD2. V shed 4 bases and J 5 bases; nucleotides not matched to a gene: 9. The CDR3 totals 17 residues. Germline assignment: CDR1 SGHTA and CDR2 FQGNSA. Here the CDR3 DNA reads TGTGCCAGCAGCTGGGGGGCTAGCGGGAGGTGGACCGGGGAGCTGTTTTTT. It is translated as CASSWGASGRWTGELFF.